These 11 T cell receptor beta chains share one sample of origin, sequenced in a study of CD8+CD57+ T cells in acquired aplastic anemia. Genomic DNA constituted the template upon which TCR beta VDJ and CDR3 profiling was performed. TCRdb reprocessed the reads via MiXCR and lists one record per CDR3 protein. The data contain about 190,000 distinct CDR3 sequences, around half of them singletons. The sample consisted of sorted CD4+, CD8+, or CD8+CD57+ T cells (not recorded which) from PBMCs. The receptors here all came from a human donor in good health, serving as a control.

The chain uses TRBV7-9 and TRBJ2-7; 10 positions match TRBD1. This CDR3 region has 16 residues. Germline V gene data show CDR1 as SEHNR and CDR2 as FQNEAQ (reference sequence). The trim removed 5 bases at V and 3 bases at J, leaving 10 bases unmatched. DNA of the CDR3: TGTGCCAGCAGCCAGACCGGGACAGGGGTCTTCTACGAGCAGTACTTC. This translates into CASSQTGTGVFYEQYF.

In this sample, this clonotype turned up many times. V and J are TRBV15 and TRBJ1-6; D not certain. Germline values: CDR1 LNHNV, CDR2 YYDKDF (reference sequence). Between the trimmed V and J ends, which lost 1 base and 6 bases, there was a span of 10 bases. The CDR3 loop spans 15 amino acids. The CDR3 loop reads CATSRASRGNSPLHF. The DNA of the CDR3 is TGTGCCACCAGCAGAGCCTCACGGGGTAATTCACCCCTCCACTTT.

This clonotype was observed at least ten times. The chain recombines TRBV11-2 with TRBJ1-1; 7 bases align to TRBD1. The V gene end was trimmed by 3 bases and the J gene end by 1 base; junction bases not matched to a gene: 2. CDR3 length equals 14 residues. Per the germline V gene, CDR1 is SGHAT and CDR2 is FQNNGV. The CDR3 here is CASSFGTANTEAFF. CDR3 nucleotides: TGTGCCAGCAGCTTCGGGACAGCGAACACTGAAGCTTTCTTT.

This clonotype was detected only once. Just one base apart from a much larger clone, this may be a read error. V usage is TRBV6-1 and J usage is TRBJ1-1, with D possibly matching TRBD1 (5 bases). The CDR3 consists of 15 residues. In germline, CDR1 is MNHNS, CDR2 SASEGT. The CDR3: CTSSPPLPGKTEAFF. DNA of the CDR3: TGTACCAGCAGTCCTCCCCTGCCAGGGAAAACTGAAGCTTTCTTT.

This clonotype has a count of ten or more. V gene TRBV20-1 combines with J gene TRBJ2-3; 7 bases line up with TRBD2. The CDR3 extends over 19 amino acids. The ends lost 0 bases at V and 1 base at J; junction bases unmatched: 16. Per the germline V gene, CDR1 is DFQATT and CDR2 is SNEGSKA (reference sequence). CDR3 nucleotides: TGCAGTGCTAGAGATGCTCCGAGCTCACTAGCGTTACGCACAGATACGCAGTATTTT. Translation gives CSARDAPSSLALRTDTQYF.

On this clonotype: The junction differs from germline at one of its ends, possibly a read error. The chain links TRBV24-1 to TRBJ1-3; tentative D call: TRBD1 (6 bases). The V gene's germline CDR1 is KGHDR and CDR2 SFDVKD. CDR3 length equals 13 residues. The CDR3 spells CATSAGAGNTIYF. The CDR3, as DNA: TGTGCCACCAGCGCAGGGGCCGGAAACACCATATACTTT.

The genes are TRBV19 and TRBJ1-3; D is unclear. V shed 3 bases and J shed 4 bases, with 4 bases lying between them. The CDR3 sequence is 12 residues long. Germline V gene lookup returns CDR1 LNHDA and CDR2 SQIVND (reference sequence). The CDR3 DNA reads TGTGCCAGTAGTATGCGAGGAAACACCATATATTTT. Protein: CASSMRGNTIYF.

This clonotype was recorded at least ten times. The chain recombines TRBV19 with TRBJ2-6; D is undetermined. CDR1 and CDR2 (germline): LNHDA, SQIVND (reference sequence). The V end was cut by 3 bases, the J end by 4 bases, with 10 bases between. The CDR3 has 15 residues. The CDR3 sequence: CASSIVVSGANVLTF. The CDR3 bases are TGTGCCAGTAGTATTGTGGTTTCCGGGGCCAACGTCCTGACTTTC.

This clonotype showed up just once. At one boundary the junction diverges from the germline segment, which might be a read error. The rearrangement links TRBV6-4 to TRBJ2-7; D unclear. Germline V gene lookup returns CDR1 MRHNA and CDR2 SNTAGT. This CDR3 contains 13 residues. CDR3: CASSYSSLYEQYF. CDR3 bases: TGTGCCAGCAGTTACTCGAGTCTCTACGAGCAGTACTTC.

CDR3 bases: TGTGCCACCAGTGCCGTGGGAGTGAGTGAAAAACTGTTTTTT. It yields the protein CATSAVGVSEKLFF. This chain joins TRBV24-1 and TRBJ1-4; D remains unclear. CDR1 and CDR2 from the germline V gene are KGHDR and SFDVKD. The V end was cut by 5 bases, the J end by 7 bases, with 13 bases between. CDR3 length equals 14 residues.

With respect to this clonotype: Since a much larger clone is just one base distant, this may be a read error. This chain links TRBV6-1 with TRBJ2-5; 11 nucleotides align to TRBD2. Germline lookup yields CDR1 MNHNS and CDR2 SASEGT. CDR3 size: 15 residues. CDR3 protein: CACRRLAGSRETQYF. The CDR3, as DNA: TGTGCCTGCAGGCGACTAGCGGGGTCGAGGGAGACCCAGTACTTC.